This entry concerns a single TCR beta chain. Each TCR beta library was made by quantitative 5'-RACE that incorporated molecular barcodes. Via MiXCR, TCRdb re-called the 5' RACE reads, giving one row per CDR3 protein. The table lists around 320,000 distinct CDR3 sequences, about a fifth of them singletons, with roughly 3.4% in the top ten. These data belong to a study of CD8 T cells in ankylosing spondylitis. The CDR3 covers 14 residues. In germline, CDR1 is DFQATT, CDR2 SNEGSKA (reference sequence). The ends were cut back, 2 bases at V and 4 bases at J, with 14 bases in the middle. This TCR was recovered from a female donor with ankylosing spondylitis or in good health (not recorded which). What was sequenced was blood, either unsorted or a sorted T cell fraction (not recorded which). The chain couples TRBV20-1 to TRBJ2-5; D might be TRBD2 (6 bases). Written as DNA, the CDR3 is TGCAGTGCTAGATGGGCTAGAGCGGGAGAGACCCAGTACTTC. Amino acid sequence: CSARWARAGETQYF.